A single sample gave rise to the 28 T cell receptor beta chains below, sequenced in a study of shared clonotypes between healthy human individuals (TCRdb year 2020). Library prep was done by the immunoSEQ multiplex PCR assay. Held by TCRdb, this immuneACCESS table contains in-frame sequences only and omits some clones. Under half of the omission traces to an unresolved V gene where checked; the cause of the rest is unknown. For this sample there are about 2.4 million clones; 80% to 95% appear just once. Together, the top ten hold approximately 0.35% of the sample. The specimen was naive CD4+ T cells from PBMCs. The sample's cell subset or site, from its label and the paper: CD45RA+ positively selected. The receptors originated from a man aged 18-30 years in good health. Some clones in this sample may be carry-over from other donors' samples.

This chain links TRBV6-5 with TRBJ2-7, with 9 bases lining up with TRBD1. This CDR3 has 14 residues. V was pared by 7 bases and J by 2 bases, with 6 bases of the junction left unmatched. Germline assignment: CDR1 MNHEY and CDR2 SVGAGI. CDR3 nucleotide sequence: TGTGCCAGCAACAAGGGGACAGGGACCTACGAGCAGTACTTC. Its protein is CASNKGTGTYEQYF.

The CDR3 protein is CASSRLVGEGGYTF. In DNA form, the CDR3 reads TGTGCCAGCAGCAGACTGGTGGGCGAAGGCGGCTACACCTTC. The V gene is TRBV6-1, the J gene TRBJ1-2; D not certain. The germline V gene encodes CDR1 MNHNS and CDR2 SASEGT. CDR3 length: 14 amino acids. The ends were cut back, 6 bases at V and 8 bases at J, with 19 bases in the middle.

The chain combines TRBV5-1 with TRBJ2-7; D uncertain. Germline CDR1 and CDR2: SGHRS and YFSETQ. The germline V and J ends were trimmed by 1 base and 6 bases, with 5 bases remaining between them. The length of the CDR3 is 11 residues. CDR3 amino acids: CASSLPREQYF. The DNA for the CDR3 is TGCGCCAGCAGCTTGCCCCGCGAGCAGTACTTC.

The chain links TRBV18 to TRBJ2-1, with TRBD1 identical over 9 bases. Germline loops: CDR1 KGHSH, CDR2 LQKENI. The CDR3 runs to 14 residues. The junction had 8 bases not matched to a gene; V was cut back by 6 bases and J by 8 bases. CDR3 coding DNA: TGTGCCAGCTCTCCCCGGGACAGGGCCGATGAGCAGTTCTTC. Its protein product is CASSPRDRADEQFF.

The chain uses TRBV5-6 and TRBJ2-2; 9 bases are a match to TRBD1. The V gene's germline CDR1 is SGHDT and CDR2 YYEEEE. V shed 3 bases and J 3 bases; nucleotides not matched to a gene: 6. The CDR3 is 16 residues long. The CDR3 loop reads CASSSDRGFDTGELFF. The CDR3, as DNA: TGTGCCAGCAGCTCGGACAGGGGATTTGACACCGGGGAGCTGTTTTTT.

V usage is TRBV11-1 and J usage is TRBJ1-1; D uncertain. The ends were cut back, 2 bases at V and 0 bases at J, with 13 bases in the middle. The CDR3 has 16 amino acids. The V gene's germline CDR1 is SGHAT and CDR2 FQDESV (reference sequence). The CDR3 coding sequence is TGTGCCAGCAGCTTAAAAATCGGCAGCATGAACACTGAAGCTTTCTTT. Translation gives CASSLKIGSMNTEAFF.

This chain uses TRBV10-1 with TRBJ2-3, with 10 positions matching TRBD2. V lost 0 bases and J lost 5; bases outside the gene matches: 5. The CDR3 loop spans 16 amino acids. CDR1 and CDR2 from the germline V gene are WNHNN and SYGVQD (reference sequence). CDR3 residues: CASSESLAGDKDTQYF. CDR3 nucleotides: TGCGCCAGCAGTGAGTCCCTAGCGGGAGACAAAGATACGCAGTATTTT.

The rearrangement joins TRBV5-1 to TRBJ2-7; D is perhaps TRBD1 (5 bases). CDR3 length equals 13 residues. Per the germline V gene, CDR1 is SGHRS and CDR2 is YFSETQ. Trimming removed 3 bases from V and 5 bases from J, with 12 bases in between. This CDR3 reads CASSWGSLNEQYF. For the CDR3, the DNA is TGCGCCAGCAGCTGGGGCAGTCTTAACGAGCAGTACTTC.

Turning to this clone: The identical CDR3 is also encoded by other nucleotide sequences in the sample. This chain connects TRBV30 to TRBJ1-2; TRBD1 might be the D (5 bases). CDR1 and CDR2 (germline): GTSNPN, SVGIG (reference sequence). This CDR3 comprises 15 residues. V was clipped by 2 bases and J by 8 bases, with 21 bases between them. The CDR3 DNA reads as TGTGCCTGGAGTAGGGGTTCGGGTGGTTTACAAGGCTACACCTTC. It translates to CAWSRGSGGLQGYTF.

The chain carries TRBV19 and TRBJ1-5, with D perhaps matching TRBD1 (6 bases). The V gene's germline CDR1 is LNHDA and CDR2 SQIVND (reference sequence). Trimming removed 0 bases at V and 9 bases at J, with 15 bases between. This CDR3 has 15 residues. CDR3 coding DNA: TGTGCCAGTAGTATAGATCTATGGAGCAGGGGGCCCCAGCATTTT. Its translation is CASSIDLWSRGPQHF.

The rearrangement joins TRBV6-1 to TRBJ2-7; 8 bases map to TRBD1. From germline, CDR1 is MNHNS and CDR2 SASEGT. With V trimmed by 6 bases and J by 3 bases, 13 bases remained unmatched. This CDR3 has 16 amino acids. The CDR3 nucleotides read TGTGCCAGCAGCGAAATCGCGGACAGGGCCGGCTACGAGCAGTACTTC. Its translation: CASSEIADRAGYEQYF.

The rearrangement uses TRBV30 and TRBJ1-1; D not resolved. Trimming removed 0 bases at V and 4 bases at J, with 9 bases between. CDR3 length equals 13 residues. The germline V gene has CDR1 GTSNPN and CDR2 SVGIG (reference sequence). DNA for the CDR3: TGTGCCTGGAGTGTGGCGGGGTTCACTGAAGCTTTCTTT. Its protein is CAWSVAGFTEAFF.

The J gene is TRBJ2-1, the V gene TRBV11-2; D may be TRBD2 (6 bases). V lost 4 bases, J lost 8 bases, and 12 bases lay in between. The CDR3 has 13 residues. Germline CDR1 reads SGHAT; CDR2 reads FQNNGV. The CDR3 DNA is TGTGCCAGCAGCTCGACTAGTAGGTATGAGCAGTTCTTC. Translation gives CASSSTSRYEQFF.

This clone was found once. DNA of the CDR3: TGCGCCAGCAGCTCCCCTAGTTATTCAATTGATCAAGCTTTCTTT. This translates into CASSSPSYSIDQAFF. The chain uses TRBV5-1 and TRBJ1-1, with D hard to call. Trimming removed 3 bases at V and 9 bases at J, with 21 bases between. There are 15 residues in the CDR3. The germline V gene encodes CDR1 SGHRS and CDR2 YFSETQ.

The chain carries TRBV28 and TRBJ1-2; TRBD1 matches at 12 bases. In germline, CDR1 is MDHEN, CDR2 SYDVKM. J lost 8 bases, V lost 5 bases, and 9 bases had no gene match. The CDR3 covers 15 residues. The CDR3 here is CASSPGQGAPGGYTF. In DNA form, the CDR3 reads TGTGCCAGCAGTCCGGGACAGGGGGCCCCGGGAGGCTACACCTTC.

The J gene is TRBJ2-3, the V gene TRBV28; D may match TRBD1 or TRBD2 (6 bases each). Per germline, CDR1 MDHEN and CDR2 SYDVKM. The V and J ends lost 6 bases and 2 bases respectively, with 21 bases between them. CDR3 length: 17 residues. CDR3 region: CASRPSPGAKYTDTQYF. The DNA for the CDR3 is TGTGCCAGCAGACCCTCTCCGGGGGCCAAATACACAGATACGCAGTATTTT.

The chain joins TRBV2 to TRBJ2-1; D possibly matches TRBD1 or TRBD2 (6 bases each). The V end was cut by 6 bases, the J end by 0 bases, with 27 bases between. The germline V gene has CDR1 SNHLY and CDR2 FYNNEI. The CDR3 is 20 residues long. The CDR3 region is CASRGGGFPSFFSSYNEQFF. CDR3 nucleotides: TGTGCCAGCAGGGGGGGCGGCTTCCCCTCGTTTTTTAGCTCCTACAATGAGCAGTTCTTC.

This chain links TRBV29-1 with TRBJ2-5; D unclear. V shed 6 bases and J shed 5 bases, with 13 bases lying between them. The CDR3 consists of 12 residues. Germline CDR1 reads SQVTM; CDR2 reads ANQGSEA. CDR3 protein: CSVHPPSETQYF. The CDR3 DNA follows: TGCAGCGTACACCCCCCCTCCGAGACCCAGTACTTC. The full variable domain, completed using reference TRBV29-1 and TRBJ2-5, is SAVISQKPSRDICQRGTSLTIQCQVDSQVTMMFWYRQQPGQSLTLIATANQGSEATYESGFVIDKFPISRPNLTFSTLTVSNMSPEDSSIYLCSVHPPSETQYFGPGTRLLVL.

The chain carries TRBV19 and TRBJ2-2; D not certain. The germline V gene has CDR1 LNHDA and CDR2 SQIVND (reference sequence). This CDR3 is 16 amino acids long. V was clipped by 3 bases and J by 1 base, with 12 bases between them. The CDR3 sequence: CASSIGPTGNTGELFF. The CDR3, as DNA: TGTGCCAGTAGTATTGGGCCGACTGGGAACACCGGGGAGCTGTTTTTT. Drawing the rest from reference TRBV19 and TRBJ2-2, the complete variable domain is DGGITQSPKYLFRKEGQNVTLSCEQNLNHDAMYWYRQDPGQGLRLIYYSQIVNDFQKGDIAEGYSVSREKKESFPLTVTSAQKNPTAFYLCASSIGPTGNTGELFFGEGSRLTVL.

The table lists this clone with a count of one. The chain is built from TRBV6-6 and TRBJ1-2; perhaps TRBD1 as D (5 bases). V lost 2 bases to trimming and J lost 2 bases, with 9 bases between them. In germline, CDR1 is MNHNY, CDR2 SVGAGI (reference sequence). The length of the CDR3 is 14 residues. The CDR3 is CASSYPTANYGYTF. The CDR3 bases are TGTGCCAGCAGTTACCCGACAGCCAACTATGGCTACACCTTC.

This clone was observed a handful of times. The chain recombines TRBV11-3 with TRBJ2-1, with TRBD2 matching over 8 bases. The CDR3 has 15 residues. V lost 3 bases, J lost 0 bases, and 1 base stayed unmatched. CDR1 and CDR2 from the germline V gene are SGHNT and YENEEA. CDR3 sequence (DNA): TGTGCCAGCAGCTTTCGGGGGGGCTCCTACAATGAGCAGTTCTTC. Protein: CASSFRGGSYNEQFF.

There are a few counts of this clone. One junction end disagrees with the germline gene, perhaps due to a read error. This chain joins TRBV30 and TRBJ1-2; tentative D call: TRBD1 (5 bases). This CDR3 has 10 amino acids. Germline-derived CDR1 and CDR2 are GTSNPN and SVGIG (reference sequence). The CDR3 reads CAWSAPGTVF. In DNA, the CDR3 is TGTGCCTGGAGTGCTCCCGGGACTGTTTTC.

CDR3 region: CSVGTVEQYF. CDR3 bases: TGCAGCGTTGGGACAGTCGAGCAGTACTTC. The chain combines TRBV29-1 with TRBJ2-7; D is possibly TRBD1 (6 bases). The ends were cut back, 4 bases at V and 6 bases at J, with 7 bases in the middle. Germline V lookup: CDR1 SQVTM, CDR2 ANQGSEA. The CDR3 covers 10 residues.

The chain has TRBV2 and TRBJ2-7; the D is unclear. Trimming pared 8 bases from V and 0 bases from J, leaving 14 bases between. Germline-derived CDR1 and CDR2 are SNHLY and FYNNEI. The CDR3 covers 14 residues. The CDR3 region has the DNA TGTGCCAGCGCTTCTGCCAGCCTCTCCTACGAGCAGTACTTC. Translating gives CASASASLSYEQYF.

The chain has TRBV2 and TRBJ1-5; TRBD1 aligns across 7 bases. Germline values: CDR1 SNHLY, CDR2 FYNNEI. The CDR3 loop spans 14 amino acids. With 4 bases clipped from V and 2 bases from J, the junction kept 2 bases outside the gene matches. CDR3 loop: CASSAGTGNQPQHF. CDR3 nucleotide sequence: TGTGCCAGCAGTGCTGGGACAGGCAATCAGCCCCAGCATTTT.

The gene calls are TRBV15 and TRBJ1-6, with D perhaps TRBD1 (5 bases). Trimming took 0 bases from V and 10 from J, leaving 13 bases between them. Germline CDR1 LNHNV, CDR2 YYDKDF (reference sequence). This CDR3 is 15 amino acids long. The CDR3 region is CATSRDSVGDSPLHF. The CDR3 DNA follows: TGTGCCACCAGCAGAGATTCGGTGGGGGACTCACCCCTCCACTTT.

J is TRBJ2-7 and V is TRBV5-4; D is undetermined. V dropped 2 bases and J dropped 3 bases, with 12 bases sitting between them. Germline CDR1 reads SGHNT; CDR2 reads YYREEE (reference sequence). This CDR3 region has 14 residues. The CDR3 protein is CASSFSPEGYEQYF. The CDR3 nucleotides read TGTGCCAGCAGCTTCTCCCCAGAAGGCTACGAGCAGTACTTC.

This sequence joins TRBV10-3 and TRBJ1-1; no clear D. The V and J ends lost 8 bases and 2 bases respectively, with 12 bases between them. CDR1 ENHRY and CDR2 SYGVKD come from the germline V gene. CDR3 length: 13 amino acids. CDR3 protein: CAISSLPNTEAFF. In nucleotides, the CDR3 is TGTGCCATCTCCTCGCTGCCTAACACTGAAGCTTTCTTT.